This entry concerns a single T cell receptor beta chain. It has no known antigen specificity. Base-call qualities are not available, and no considerably larger clone is one nucleotide away. These data originate in a study of a mutant IDH1 vaccine in newly diagnosed glioma (dated by TCRdb to the early 2020s). Regarding the complete study: Patients received eight vaccinations in weeks 1, 3, 5, 7, 11, 15, 19 and 23, corresponding to visits V03 through V10. In the chemotherapy-containing groups, vaccination started alongside temozolomide cycles, whereas in patients who had radiotherapy alone it started 4-6 weeks after radiotherapy. Of the approximately 29 treated patients, around 60% were male and 37.5% were female, and a mean age of roughly 41 years was recorded. Before enrollment, patients had received standard therapy of radiotherapy alone, temozolomide alone, or radiochemotherapy with temozolomide; most received the combination. Peripheral blood was collected at six visits: V03 (baseline), V05, V07, V10, V12 and V13. Longitudinal TCRB deep sequencing was done for some 25 treated patients, wherever samples were available for exploratory analyses.

The library was produced with the immunoSEQ multiplex PCR assay. Following the manufacturer's protocol, the hsTCRB Kit was used to amplify rearranged TCR beta chain sequences. An Illumina MiSeq was used to sequence the TCRB libraries. The authors processed their data as follows. The kit vendor's proprietary platform handled demultiplexing, trimming and gene mapping. What TCRdb holds here is the immuneACCESS table cut down to in-frame rearrangements. Part of the clones is not present; checked against another copy, under half of the missing clones reflect an unresolved V gene, and the others are unexplained. V and J calls and clone size come straight from that table; D and trimming were deduced from the DNA. The sample table contains 82,000 or so clones; only one count was recorded for 65% to 90% of them. 2% to 2.5% of the sample lies in the top ten. In light of the paper, this sample's time point label describes: week 23, last vaccination. Every vaccine dose consisted of 300 ug of a 20-mer mutant IDH1 peptide in Montanide, administered subcutaneously together with topical imiquimod. Donors had newly diagnosed WHO grade 3 or 4 IDH1-mutant astrocytomas with loss of nuclear ATRX. The samples were drawn from NOA16, a multicentre, single-arm, open-label phase I trial in Germany that tested a mutant IDH1 peptide vaccine in humans for the first time. Genomic DNA for TCRB sequencing was isolated from EDTA blood with the DNeasy Blood and Tissue Kit.

Results and caveats for the whole study, not just this receptor: Across multiple MHC alleles, vaccine-induced immune responses were seen in 93.3% of patients. PBMC samples for TCRB deep sequencing were selected based on availability. Pseudoprogression seemed to be unrelated to changes in the top peripheral T cell clonotypes found by TCRB sequencing. The authors stated that sample limitations prevented analyses of patient blood samples from being reproduced.

The CDR3 contains 15 residues, cysteine and phenylalanine counted. The retained sequence is limited to the CDR3, 45 bases, with the frame set at the first base. Deletion took 5 bases off V and 2 bases off J, with a span of 15 bases between the germline ends. In the germline V gene, CDR1 corresponds to SGHVS and CDR2 to FQNEAQ. This chain is built from TRBV7-8 and TRBJ2-5; the D segment is perhaps TRBD1 or TRBD2, each sharing 5 matched bases. This TCR came from a man under 40 with glioma. Some clones in this sample may be carry-over from other donors' samples. The material sequenced was PBMCs, taken from a glioma patient whose treatment included an IDH1 peptide vaccine. CDR3 reads: CASSIRPEGQETQYF. The DNA sequence reads TGTGCCAGCAGCATTAGACCCGAGGGGCAAGAGACCCAGTACTTC.